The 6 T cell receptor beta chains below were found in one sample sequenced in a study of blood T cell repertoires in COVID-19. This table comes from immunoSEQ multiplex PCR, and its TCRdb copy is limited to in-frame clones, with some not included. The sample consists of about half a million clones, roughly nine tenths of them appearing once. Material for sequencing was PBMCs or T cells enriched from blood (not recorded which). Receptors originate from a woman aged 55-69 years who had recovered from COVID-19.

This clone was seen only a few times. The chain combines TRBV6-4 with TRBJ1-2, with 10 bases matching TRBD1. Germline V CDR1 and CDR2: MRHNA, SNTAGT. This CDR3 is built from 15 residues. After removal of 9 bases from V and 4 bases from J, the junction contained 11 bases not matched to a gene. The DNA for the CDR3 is TGTGCCAGTAGCCCGGACAGGGGGTTCCCCTATGGCTACACCTTC. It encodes CASSPDRGFPYGYTF.

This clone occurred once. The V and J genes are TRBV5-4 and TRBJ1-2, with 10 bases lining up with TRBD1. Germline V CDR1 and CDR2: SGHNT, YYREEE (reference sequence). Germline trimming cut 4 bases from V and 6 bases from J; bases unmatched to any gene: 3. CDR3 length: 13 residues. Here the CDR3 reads CASSQDRGHGYTF. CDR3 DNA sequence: TGTGCCAGCAGCCAAGACAGGGGGCATGGCTACACCTTC.

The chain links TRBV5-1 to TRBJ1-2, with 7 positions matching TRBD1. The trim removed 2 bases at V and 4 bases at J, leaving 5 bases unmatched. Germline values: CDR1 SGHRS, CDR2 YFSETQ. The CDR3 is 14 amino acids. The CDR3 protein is CASSLTTGVYGYTF. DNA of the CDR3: TGCGCCAGCAGCTTAACCACAGGGGTCTATGGCTACACCTTC.

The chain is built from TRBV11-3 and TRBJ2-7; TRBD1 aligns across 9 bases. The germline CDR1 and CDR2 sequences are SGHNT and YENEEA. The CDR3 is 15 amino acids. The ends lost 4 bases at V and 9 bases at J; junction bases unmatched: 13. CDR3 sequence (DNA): TGTGCCAGCAGCTCGCCGGGACAGGGATTTTGGGCGCAGTACTTC. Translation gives CASSSPGQGFWAQYF.

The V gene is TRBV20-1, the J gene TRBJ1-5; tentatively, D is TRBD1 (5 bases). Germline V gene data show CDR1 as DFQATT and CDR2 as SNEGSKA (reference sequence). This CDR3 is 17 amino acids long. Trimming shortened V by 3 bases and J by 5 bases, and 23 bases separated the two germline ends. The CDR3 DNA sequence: TGCAGTGCTAGTAGGGGCGAAGAATTCAAACTTCATCAGCCCCAGCATTTT. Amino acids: CSASRGEEFKLHQPQHF.

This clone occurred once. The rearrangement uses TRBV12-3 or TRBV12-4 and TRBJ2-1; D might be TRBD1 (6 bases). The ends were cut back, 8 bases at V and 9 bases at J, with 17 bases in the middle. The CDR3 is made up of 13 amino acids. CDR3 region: CASGGGGFGEQFF. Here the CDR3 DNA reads TGTGCCAGCGGGGGCGGAGGCTTCGGTGAGCAGTTCTTC.